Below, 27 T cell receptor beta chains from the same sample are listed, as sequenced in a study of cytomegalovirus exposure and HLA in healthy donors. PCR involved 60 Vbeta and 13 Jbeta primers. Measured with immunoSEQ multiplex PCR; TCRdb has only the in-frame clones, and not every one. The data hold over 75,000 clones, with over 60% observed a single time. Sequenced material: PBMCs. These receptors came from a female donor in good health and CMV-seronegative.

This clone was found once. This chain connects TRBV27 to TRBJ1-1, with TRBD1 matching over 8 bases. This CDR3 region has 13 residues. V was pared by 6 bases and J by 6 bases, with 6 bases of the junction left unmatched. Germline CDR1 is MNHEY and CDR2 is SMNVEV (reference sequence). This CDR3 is CASRRTGYAEAFF. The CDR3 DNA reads TGTGCCAGCAGACGGACAGGGTACGCTGAAGCTTTCTTT.

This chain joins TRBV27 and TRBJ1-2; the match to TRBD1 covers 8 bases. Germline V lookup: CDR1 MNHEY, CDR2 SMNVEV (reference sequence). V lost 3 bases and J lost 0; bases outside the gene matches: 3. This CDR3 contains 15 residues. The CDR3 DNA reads TGTGCCAGCAGTTTGGGGACAGGTTCTAACTATGGCTACACCTTC. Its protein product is CASSLGTGSNYGYTF.

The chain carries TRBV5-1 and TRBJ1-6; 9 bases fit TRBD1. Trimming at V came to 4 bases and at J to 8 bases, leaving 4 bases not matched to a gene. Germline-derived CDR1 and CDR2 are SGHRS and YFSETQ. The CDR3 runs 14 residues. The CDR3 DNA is TGCGCCAGCAGCAAGGGACAGGGTGATTCACCCCTCCACTTT. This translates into CASSKGQGDSPLHF.

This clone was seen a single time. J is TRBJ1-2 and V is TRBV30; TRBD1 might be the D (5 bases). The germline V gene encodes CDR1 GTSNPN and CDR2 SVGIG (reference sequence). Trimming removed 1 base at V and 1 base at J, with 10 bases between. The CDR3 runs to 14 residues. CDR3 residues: CAWSEGAGNYGYTF. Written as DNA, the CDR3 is TGTGCCTGGAGTGAAGGGGCTGGTAACTATGGCTACACCTTC.

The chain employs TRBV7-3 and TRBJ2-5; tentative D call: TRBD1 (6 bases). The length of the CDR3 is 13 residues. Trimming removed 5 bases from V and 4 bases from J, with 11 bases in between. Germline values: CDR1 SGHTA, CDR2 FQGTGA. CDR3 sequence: CASSQDRGETQYF. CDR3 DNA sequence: TGTGCCAGCAGCCAGGACAGAGGAGAGACCCAGTACTTC.

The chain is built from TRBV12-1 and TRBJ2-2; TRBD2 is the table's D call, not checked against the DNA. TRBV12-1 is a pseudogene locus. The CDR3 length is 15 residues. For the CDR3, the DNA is TGTGCCAGCAGCTTTGCTAGCGGGAAGTCCGGGGAGCTGTTTTTT. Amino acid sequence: CASSFASGKSGELFF.

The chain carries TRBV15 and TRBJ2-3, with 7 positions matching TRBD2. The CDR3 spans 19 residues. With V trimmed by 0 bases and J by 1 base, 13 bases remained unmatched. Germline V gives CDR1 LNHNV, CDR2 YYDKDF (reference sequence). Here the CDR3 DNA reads TGTGCCACCAGCAGAGATCCCCTCCCCATGGGGGGGGGCACAGATACGCAGTATTTT. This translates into CATSRDPLPMGGGTDTQYF.

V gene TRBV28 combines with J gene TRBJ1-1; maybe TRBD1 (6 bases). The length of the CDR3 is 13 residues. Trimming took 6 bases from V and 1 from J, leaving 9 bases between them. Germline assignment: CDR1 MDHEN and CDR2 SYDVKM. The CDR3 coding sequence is TGTGCCAGCAGGGAACAGGGGAACACTGAAGCTTTCTTT. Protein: CASREQGNTEAFF.

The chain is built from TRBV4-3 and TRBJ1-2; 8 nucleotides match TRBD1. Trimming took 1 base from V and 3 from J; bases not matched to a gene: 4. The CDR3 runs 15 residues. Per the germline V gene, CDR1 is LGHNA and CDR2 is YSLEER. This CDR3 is CASSQGDRGDYGYTF. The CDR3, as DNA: TGCGCCAGCAGCCAAGGAGACAGGGGCGACTATGGCTACACCTTC.

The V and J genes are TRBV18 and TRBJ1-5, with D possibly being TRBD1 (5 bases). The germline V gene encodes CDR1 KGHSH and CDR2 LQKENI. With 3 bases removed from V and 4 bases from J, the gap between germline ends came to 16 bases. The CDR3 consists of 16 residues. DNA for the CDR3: TGTGCCAGCTCACCGGCTAGCGCAGGGCTGAATCAGCCCCAGCATTTT. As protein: CASSPASAGLNQPQHF.

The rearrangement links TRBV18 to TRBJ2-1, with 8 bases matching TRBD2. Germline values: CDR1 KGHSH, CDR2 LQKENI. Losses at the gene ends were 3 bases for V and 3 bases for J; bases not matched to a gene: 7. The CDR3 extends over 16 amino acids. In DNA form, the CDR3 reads TGTGCCAGCTCACCCTCGACTAGCGAACTCTACAATGAGCAGTTCTTC. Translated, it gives CASSPSTSELYNEQFF. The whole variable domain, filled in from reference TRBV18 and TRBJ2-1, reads NAGVMQNPRHLVRRRGQEARLRCSPMKGHSHVYWYRQLPEEGLKFMVYLQKENIIDESGMPKERFSAEFPKEGPSILRIQQVVRGDSAAYFCASSPSTSELYNEQFFGPGTRLTVL.

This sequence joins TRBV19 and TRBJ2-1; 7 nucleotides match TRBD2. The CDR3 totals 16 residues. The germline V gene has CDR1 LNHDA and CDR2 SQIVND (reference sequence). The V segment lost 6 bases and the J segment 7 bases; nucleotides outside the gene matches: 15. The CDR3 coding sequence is TGTGCCAGTAGCTCCTTTTCCGCGGGAGCTGGGAATGAGCAGTTCTTC. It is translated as CASSSFSAGAGNEQFF.

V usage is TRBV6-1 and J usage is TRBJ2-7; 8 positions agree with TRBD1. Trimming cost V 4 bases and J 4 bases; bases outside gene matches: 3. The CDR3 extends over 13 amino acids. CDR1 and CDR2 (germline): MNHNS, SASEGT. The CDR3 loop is CASSVTGGYEQYF. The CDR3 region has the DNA TGTGCCAGCAGTGTAACAGGGGGATACGAGCAGTACTTC.

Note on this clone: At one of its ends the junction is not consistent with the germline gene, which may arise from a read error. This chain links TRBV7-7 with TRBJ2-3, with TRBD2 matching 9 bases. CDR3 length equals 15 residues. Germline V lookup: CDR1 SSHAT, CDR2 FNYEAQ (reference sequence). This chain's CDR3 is CASSSDGSGGDTQYF. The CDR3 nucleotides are TGTGCTAGCAGCTCCGACGGTAGCGGGGGAGATACGCAGTATTTT.

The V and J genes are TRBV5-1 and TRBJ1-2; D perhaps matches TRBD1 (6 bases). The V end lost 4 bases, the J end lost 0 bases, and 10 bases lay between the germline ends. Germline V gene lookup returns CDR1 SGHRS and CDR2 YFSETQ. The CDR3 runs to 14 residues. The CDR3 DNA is TGCGCCAGCAGCCAGGGGACACCTAACTATGGCTACACCTTC. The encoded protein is CASSQGTPNYGYTF. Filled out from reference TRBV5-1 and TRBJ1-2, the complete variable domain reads KAGVTQTPRYLIKTRGQQVTLSCSPISGHRSVSWYQQTPGQGLQFLFEYFSETQRNKGNFPGRFSGRQFSNSRSEMNVSTLELGDSALYLCASSQGTPNYGYTFGSGTRLTVV.

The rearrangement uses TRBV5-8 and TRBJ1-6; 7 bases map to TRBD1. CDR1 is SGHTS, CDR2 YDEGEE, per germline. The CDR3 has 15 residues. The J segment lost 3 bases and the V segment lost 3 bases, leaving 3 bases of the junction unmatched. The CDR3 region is CASSSAGGYNSPLHF. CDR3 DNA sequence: TGTGCCAGCAGCTCCGCAGGGGGCTATAATTCACCCCTCCACTTT.

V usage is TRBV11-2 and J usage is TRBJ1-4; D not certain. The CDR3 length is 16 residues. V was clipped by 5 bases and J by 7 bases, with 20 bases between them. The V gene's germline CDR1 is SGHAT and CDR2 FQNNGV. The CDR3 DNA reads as TGTGCCAGCAGCCCCCGAACGAGTGGGGAGACTGAAAAACTGTTTTTT. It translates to CASSPRTSGETEKLFF. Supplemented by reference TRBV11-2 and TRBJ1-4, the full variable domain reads EAGVAQSPRYKIIEKRQSVAFWCNPISGHATLYWYQQILGQGPKLLIQFQNNGVVDDSQLPKDRFSAERLKGVDSTLKIQPAKLEDSAVYLCASSPRTSGETEKLFFGSGTQLSVL.

DNA of the CDR3: TGCGCCAGCAGCTCGGGAGGGACTAGCGAATACGAGCAGTACTTC. As protein: CASSSGGTSEYEQYF. The chain has TRBV5-1 and TRBJ2-7; TRBD2 matches at 10 bases. CDR3 length: 15 residues. Losses at the gene ends were 3 bases for V and 4 bases for J; bases not matched to a gene: 7. Germline CDR1 reads SGHRS; CDR2 reads YFSETQ.

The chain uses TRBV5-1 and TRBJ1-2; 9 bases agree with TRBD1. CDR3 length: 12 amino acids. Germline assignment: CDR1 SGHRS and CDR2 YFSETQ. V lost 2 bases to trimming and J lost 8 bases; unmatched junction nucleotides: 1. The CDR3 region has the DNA TGCGCCAGCAGCTTTGACAGGGGGGGCTACACCTTC. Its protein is CASSFDRGGYTF. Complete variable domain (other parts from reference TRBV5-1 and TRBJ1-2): KAGVTQTPRYLIKTRGQQVTLSCSPISGHRSVSWYQQTPGQGLQFLFEYFSETQRNKGNFPGRFSGRQFSNSRSEMNVSTLELGDSALYLCASSFDRGGYTFGSGTRLTVV.

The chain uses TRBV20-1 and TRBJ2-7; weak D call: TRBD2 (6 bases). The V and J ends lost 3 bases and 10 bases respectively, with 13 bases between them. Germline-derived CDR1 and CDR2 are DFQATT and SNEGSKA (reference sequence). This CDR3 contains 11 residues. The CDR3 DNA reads TGCAGTGCTAGTAGGGACTTGGAACAGTACTTC. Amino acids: CSASRDLEQYF.

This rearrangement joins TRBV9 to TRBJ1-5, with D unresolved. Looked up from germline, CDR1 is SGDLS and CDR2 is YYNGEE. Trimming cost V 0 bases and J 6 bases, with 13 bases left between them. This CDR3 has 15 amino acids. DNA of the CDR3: TGTGCCAGCAGCGTAGTCCCGGGAGATGGTCAGCCCCAGCATTTT. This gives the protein CASSVVPGDGQPQHF.

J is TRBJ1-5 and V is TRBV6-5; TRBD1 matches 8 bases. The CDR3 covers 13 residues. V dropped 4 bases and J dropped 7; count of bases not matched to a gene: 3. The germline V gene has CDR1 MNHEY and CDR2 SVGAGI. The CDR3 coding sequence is TGTGCCAGCAGTTGGACAGGGAACCAGCCCCAGCATTTT. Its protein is CASSWTGNQPQHF.

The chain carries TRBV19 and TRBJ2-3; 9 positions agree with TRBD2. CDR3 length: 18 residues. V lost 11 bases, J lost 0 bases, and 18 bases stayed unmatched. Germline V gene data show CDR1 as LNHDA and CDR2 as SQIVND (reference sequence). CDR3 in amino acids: CALSRKAGGPQSTDTQYF. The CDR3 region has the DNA TGTGCCCTTTCCAGGAAAGCGGGGGGACCACAAAGCACAGATACGCAGTATTTT.

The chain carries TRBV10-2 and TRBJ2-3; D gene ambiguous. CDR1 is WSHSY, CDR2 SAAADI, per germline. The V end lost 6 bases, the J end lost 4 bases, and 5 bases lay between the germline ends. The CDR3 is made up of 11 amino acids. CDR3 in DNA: TGCGCCAGCAGCCTTTCAGATACGCAGTATTTT. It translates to CASSLSDTQYF.

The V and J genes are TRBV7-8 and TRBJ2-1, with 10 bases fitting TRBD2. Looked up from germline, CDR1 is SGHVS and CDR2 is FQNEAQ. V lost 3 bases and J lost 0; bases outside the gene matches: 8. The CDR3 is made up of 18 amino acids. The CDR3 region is CASSLPRRLAGSYNEQFF. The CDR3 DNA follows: TGTGCCAGCAGCTTGCCCCGCCGACTAGCGGGCTCCTACAATGAGCAGTTCTTC.

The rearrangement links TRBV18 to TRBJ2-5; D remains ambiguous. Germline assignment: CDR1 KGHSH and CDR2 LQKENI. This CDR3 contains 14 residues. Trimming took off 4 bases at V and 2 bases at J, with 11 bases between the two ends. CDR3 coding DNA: TGTGCCAGCTCACAGAGAGGTGGTCAAGAGACCCAGTACTTC. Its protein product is CASSQRGGQETQYF.

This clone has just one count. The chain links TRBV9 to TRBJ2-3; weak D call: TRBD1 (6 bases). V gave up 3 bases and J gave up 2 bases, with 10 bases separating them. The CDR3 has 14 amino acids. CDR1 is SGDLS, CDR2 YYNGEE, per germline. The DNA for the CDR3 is TGTGCCAGCAGCGCTACAGGGACCACAGATACGCAGTATTTT. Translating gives CASSATGTTDTQYF.